This T cell receptor (beta chain) comes out of a study of neoadjuvant anti-PD-1 for oral cavity cancer listed by TCRdb under 2021. Concerning the study at large: Patients mostly received three to four biweekly doses of nivolumab at 3 mg/kg before curative-intent surgical resection. A fourth nivolumab dose was given around day 43 to patients without progression, and definitive surgical resection was performed in those patients on days 50-56. Patients with complete response, partial response or stable disease by RECIST 1.1 were defined as responders, whereas patients with progression were defined as non-responders. A roughly 33% response rate was observed in the parent correlative cohort, in which more than nine patients were included. Points the paper makes about the study in general: Only a few patients per response group were included in the TCR analyses, and the authors called for validation in larger cohorts. Higher pretreatment blood TCRbeta clonality and lower post-treatment tumor TCRbeta clonality were correlated with higher pretreatment blood Treg/Th17 ratios. Within PBMCs, T cell clonality (Gini index) was significantly higher in non-responders than responders after neoadjuvant nivolumab.

About this clone: The antigen it binds to is not known. Base qualities were left out, and no much larger clone turns up one base away.

For deep sequencing, each PBMC sample was run in six replicates, with libraries mostly built from roughly 460 ng of input genomic DNA. The immunoSEQ hsTCRbeta kit was used to prepare TCRbeta libraries, following the manufacturer's instructions. The completed libraries were mixed into a single pool at 3 nM, then sequenced with an Illumina NovaSeq 6000 S4 flow cell. Under the source paper's analysis protocol: The immunoSEQ Analyzer was used for raw data preprocessing and quality control. The analysis was restricted to productive rearrangements, with each unique CDR3 amino acid sequence defining a clonotype. Using the R package tcR, the researchers computed the Gini-Simpson index as their estimate of repertoire clonality. Student's t test was used to compare Gini indices, while Pearson correlation assessed associations with tumor size change. TCRdb stores this immuneACCESS table with in-frame sequences only. Part of the clones is absent; in the studies checked, under half of the shortfall reflects unresolved V genes, and no reason is known for the rest. The V and J calls and clone size were taken over from that table, and D and trimming were inferred from the DNA. The sample yields over 60,000 clones; approximately 87% were counted once. The ten largest account for around 3% of the sample.

Via the germline V gene (reference sequence), CDR1 is SGHNT and CDR2 YYREEE. The CDR3, from cysteine to phenylalanine, totals 17 residues. Only CDR3 DNA remains: 51 bases, in frame from the first base. Ends trimmed: V by 2 bases, J by 4 bases; bases unmatched to a gene: 12. The time point label, read with the paper, signifies: after neoadjuvant nivolumab, at surgical resection. The patients had newly diagnosed stage II-IVA oral cavity squamous cell carcinoma and had not received any prior systemic or radiation treatment. The cohort was made up of patients with locally advanced, HPV-negative oral cavity squamous cell carcinoma. Peripheral blood mononuclear cells were analyzed directly, without maintenance or expansion in culture. Samples were obtained from a longitudinal correlative study of a single-arm phase II trial of neoadjuvant nivolumab in oral cavity squamous cell carcinoma. Subject-matched pre- and post-treatment PBMCs and tumors from three responders and three non-responders underwent genomic DNA-based TCRbeta sequencing. Peripheral blood mononuclear cells were collected before nivolumab treatment and were collected again after treatment, at the time of surgery. Genomic DNA was isolated from PBMCs using the Maxwell RSC DNA from Cells kit.

The sample consisted of PBMCs, taken after nivolumab (anti-PD-1) treatment. This chain is built from TRBV5-4 and TRBJ2-5, and TRBD2 aligns with 9 junction nucleotides. The sequence came from a person aged 35-80 years with oral cavity squamous cell carcinoma. The DNA reads as follows: TGTGCCAGCAGCTTTAAAAGACTAGCGGTACAGTTAGAGACCCAGTACTTC. It codes for CASSFKRLAVQLETQYF.